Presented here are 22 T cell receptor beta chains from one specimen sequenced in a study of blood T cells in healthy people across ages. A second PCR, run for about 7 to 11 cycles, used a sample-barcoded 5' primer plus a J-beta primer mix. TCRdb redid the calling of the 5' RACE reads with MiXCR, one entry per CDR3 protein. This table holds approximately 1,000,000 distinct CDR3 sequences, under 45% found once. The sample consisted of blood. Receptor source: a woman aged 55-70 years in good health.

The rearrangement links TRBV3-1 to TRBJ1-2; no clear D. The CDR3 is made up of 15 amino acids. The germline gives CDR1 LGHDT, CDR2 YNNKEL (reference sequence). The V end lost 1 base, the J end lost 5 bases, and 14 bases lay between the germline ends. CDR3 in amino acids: CASSQVWGFGYGYTF. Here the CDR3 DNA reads TGTGCCAGCAGCCAAGTGTGGGGTTTCGGTTATGGCTACACCTTC.

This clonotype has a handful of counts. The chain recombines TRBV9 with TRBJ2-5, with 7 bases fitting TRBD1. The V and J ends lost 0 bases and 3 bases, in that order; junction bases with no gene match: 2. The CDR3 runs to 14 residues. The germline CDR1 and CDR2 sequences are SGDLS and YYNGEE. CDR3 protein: CASSVEGAEETQYF. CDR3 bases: TGTGCCAGCAGCGTAGAGGGGGCGGAAGAGACCCAGTACTTC.

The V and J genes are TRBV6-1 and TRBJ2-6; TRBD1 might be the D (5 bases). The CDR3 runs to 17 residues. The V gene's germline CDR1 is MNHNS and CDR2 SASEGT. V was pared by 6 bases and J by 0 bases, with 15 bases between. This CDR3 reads CASSRQRQHSGANVLTF. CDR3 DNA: TGTGCCAGCAGCAGACAGAGGCAGCACTCTGGGGCCAACGTCCTGACTTTC.

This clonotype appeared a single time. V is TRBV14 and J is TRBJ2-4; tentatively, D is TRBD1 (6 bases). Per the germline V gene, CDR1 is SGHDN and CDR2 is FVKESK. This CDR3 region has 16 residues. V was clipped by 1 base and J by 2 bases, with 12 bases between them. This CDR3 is CASSQAQGWPKNIQYF. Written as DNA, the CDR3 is TGTGCCAGCAGCCAAGCACAGGGATGGCCCAAAAACATTCAGTACTTC.

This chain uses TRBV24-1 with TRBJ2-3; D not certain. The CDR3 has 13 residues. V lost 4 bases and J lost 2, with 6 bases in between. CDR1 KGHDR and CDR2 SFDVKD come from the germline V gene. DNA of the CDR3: TGTGCCACCAGTGAGAAGTACACAGATACGCAGTATTTT. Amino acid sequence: CATSEKYTDTQYF.

The CDR3 here is CASSIGVHEETQYF. CDR3 nucleotide sequence: TGCGCCAGCAGTATTGGGGTCCATGAAGAGACCCAGTACTTC. The chain has TRBV5-1 and TRBJ2-5; D not resolved. With 5 bases removed from V and 3 bases from J, the gap between germline ends came to 14 bases. This CDR3 region has 14 residues. In germline, CDR1 is SGHRS, CDR2 YFSETQ.

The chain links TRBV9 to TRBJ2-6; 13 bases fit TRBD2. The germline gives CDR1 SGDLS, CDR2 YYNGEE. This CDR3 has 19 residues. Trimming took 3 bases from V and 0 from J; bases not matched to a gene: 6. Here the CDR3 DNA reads TGTGCCAGCAGCGGAAGACTAGCGGGAGGACCCTCTGGGGCCAACGTCCTGACTTTC. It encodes CASSGRLAGGPSGANVLTF.

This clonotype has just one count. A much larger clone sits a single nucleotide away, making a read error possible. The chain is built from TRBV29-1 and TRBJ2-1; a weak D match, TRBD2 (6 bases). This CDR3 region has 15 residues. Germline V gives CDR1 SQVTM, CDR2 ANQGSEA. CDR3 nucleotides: TGCAGCGTTGACAGGGCGGGGAGCTCCTACAATGGGCAGTTCTTC. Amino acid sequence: CSVDRAGSSYNGQFF.

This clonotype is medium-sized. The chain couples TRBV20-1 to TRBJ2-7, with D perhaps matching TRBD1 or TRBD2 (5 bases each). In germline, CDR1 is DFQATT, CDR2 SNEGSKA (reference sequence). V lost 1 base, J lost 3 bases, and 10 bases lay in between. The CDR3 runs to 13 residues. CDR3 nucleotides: TGCAGTGCTAGAGGGGGGTTCGACTACGAGCAGTACTTC. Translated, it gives CSARGGFDYEQYF.

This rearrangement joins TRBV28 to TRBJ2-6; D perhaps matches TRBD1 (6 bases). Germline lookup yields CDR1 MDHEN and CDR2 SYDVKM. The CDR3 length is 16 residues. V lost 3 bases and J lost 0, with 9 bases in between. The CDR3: CASSFSGASGANVLTF. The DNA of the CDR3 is TGTGCCAGCAGTTTTTCAGGGGCCTCTGGGGCCAACGTCCTGACTTTC.

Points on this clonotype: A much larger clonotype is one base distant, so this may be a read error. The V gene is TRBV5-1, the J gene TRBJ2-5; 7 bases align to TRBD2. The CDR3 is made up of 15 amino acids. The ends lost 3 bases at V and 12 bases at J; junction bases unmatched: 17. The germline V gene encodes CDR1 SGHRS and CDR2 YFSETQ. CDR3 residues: CASSSAAGVPTSKYF. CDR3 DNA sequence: TGCGCCAGCAGCTCCGCCGCGGGAGTCCCAACGTCGAAGTACTTC.

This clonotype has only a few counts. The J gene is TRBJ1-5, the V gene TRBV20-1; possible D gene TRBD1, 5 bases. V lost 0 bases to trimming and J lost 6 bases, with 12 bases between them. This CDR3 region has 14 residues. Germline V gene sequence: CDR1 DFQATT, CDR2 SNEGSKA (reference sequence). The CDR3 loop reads CSARDQLGGQPQHF. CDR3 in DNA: TGCAGTGCTAGAGATCAGCTTGGGGGTCAGCCCCAGCATTTT.

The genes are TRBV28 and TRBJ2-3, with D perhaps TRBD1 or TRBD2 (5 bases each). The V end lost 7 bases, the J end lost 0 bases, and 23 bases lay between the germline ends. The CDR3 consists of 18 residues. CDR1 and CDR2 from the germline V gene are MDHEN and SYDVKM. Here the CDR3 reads CASTPTNQRGPSTDTQYF. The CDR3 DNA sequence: TGTGCCAGCACCCCAACGAACCAGAGGGGACCTAGCACAGATACGCAGTATTTT. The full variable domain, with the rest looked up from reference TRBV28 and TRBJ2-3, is DVKVTQSSRYLVKRTGEKVFLECVQDMDHENMFWYRQDPGLGLRLIYFSYDVKMKEKGDIPEGYSVSREKKERFSLILESASTNQTSMYLCASTPTNQRGPSTDTQYFGPGTRLTVL.

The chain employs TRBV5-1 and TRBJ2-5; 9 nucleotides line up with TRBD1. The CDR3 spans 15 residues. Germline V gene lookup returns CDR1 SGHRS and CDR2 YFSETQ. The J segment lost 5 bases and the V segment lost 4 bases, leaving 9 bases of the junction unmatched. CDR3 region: CASSLRQGVGETQYF. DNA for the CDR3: TGCGCCAGCAGCCTCCGACAGGGGGTAGGGGAGACCCAGTACTTC.

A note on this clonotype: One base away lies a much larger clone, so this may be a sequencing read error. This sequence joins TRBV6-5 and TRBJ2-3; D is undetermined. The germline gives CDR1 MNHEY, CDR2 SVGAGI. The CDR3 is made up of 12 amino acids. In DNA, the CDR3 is TGTACCAGCAAAACTAGCACAGATACGCAGTATTTT. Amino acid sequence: CTSKTSTDTQYF.

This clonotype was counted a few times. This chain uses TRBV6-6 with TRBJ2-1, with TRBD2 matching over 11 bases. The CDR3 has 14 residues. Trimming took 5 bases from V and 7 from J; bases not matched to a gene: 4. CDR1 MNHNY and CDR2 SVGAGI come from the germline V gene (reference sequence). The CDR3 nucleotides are TGTGCCAGCAGTCGGCTAGCGGGAGGTAATGAGCAGTTCTTC. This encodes CASSRLAGGNEQFF.

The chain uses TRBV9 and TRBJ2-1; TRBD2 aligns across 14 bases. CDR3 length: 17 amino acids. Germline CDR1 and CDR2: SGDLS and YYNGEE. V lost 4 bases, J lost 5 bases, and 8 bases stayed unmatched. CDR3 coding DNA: TGTGCCAGCAGCCCCCTGACTAGCGGGAGGGGAGACAATGAGCAGTTCTTC. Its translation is CASSPLTSGRGDNEQFF. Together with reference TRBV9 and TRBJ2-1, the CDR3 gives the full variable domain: DSGVTQTPKHLITATGQRVTLRCSPRSGDLSVYWYQQSLDQGLQFLIQYYNGEERAKGNILERFSAQQFPDLHSELNLSSLELGDSALYFCASSPLTSGRGDNEQFFGPGTRLTVL.

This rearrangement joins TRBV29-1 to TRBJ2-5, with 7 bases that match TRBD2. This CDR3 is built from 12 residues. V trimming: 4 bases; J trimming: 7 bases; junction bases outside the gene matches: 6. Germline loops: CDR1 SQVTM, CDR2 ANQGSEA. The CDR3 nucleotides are TGCAGCGTTGGGAGGACTAGGGGGACCCAGTACTTC. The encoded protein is CSVGRTRGTQYF.

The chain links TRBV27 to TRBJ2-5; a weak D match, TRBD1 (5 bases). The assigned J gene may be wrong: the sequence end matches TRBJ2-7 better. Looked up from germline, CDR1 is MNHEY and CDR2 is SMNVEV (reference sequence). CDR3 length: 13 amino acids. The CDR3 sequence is CASGTAGRGEQYF. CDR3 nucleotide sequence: TGTGCCAGCGGAACGGCAGGGCGAGGCGAGCAGTACTTC.

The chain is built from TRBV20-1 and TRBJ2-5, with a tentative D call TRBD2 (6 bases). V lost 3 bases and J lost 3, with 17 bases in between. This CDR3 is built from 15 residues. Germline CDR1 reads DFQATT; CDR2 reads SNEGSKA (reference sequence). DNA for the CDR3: TGCAGTGCTAGTAGGGGCCTAGCGTCCAAAGAGACCCAGTACTTC. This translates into CSASRGLASKETQYF.

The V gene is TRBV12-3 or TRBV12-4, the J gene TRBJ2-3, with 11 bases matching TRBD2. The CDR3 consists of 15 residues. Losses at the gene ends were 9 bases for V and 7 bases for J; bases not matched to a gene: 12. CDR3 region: CASRDSGRAKHTQYF. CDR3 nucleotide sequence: TGTGCCAGTAGAGATAGCGGGAGGGCCAAACATACGCAGTATTTT.

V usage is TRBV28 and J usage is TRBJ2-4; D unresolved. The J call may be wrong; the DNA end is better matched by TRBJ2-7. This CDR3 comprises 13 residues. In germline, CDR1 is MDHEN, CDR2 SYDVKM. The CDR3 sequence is CASTDMVPYEQYF. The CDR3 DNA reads TGTGCCAGCACCGACATGGTTCCCTACGAGCAGTACTTC.